This TCR beta chain was observed in a study of T cells in Graves' hyperthyroidism and ophthalmopathy. Diagnoses used clinical symptoms, serum thyroxine and TRAb, thyroid ultrasound and orbital computed tomography. Amplification targeted TCR beta CDR3 regions from RNA transcripts. RT-PCR in the first round (using the HTBI primer set) targeted the TCR CDR3. A single record per CDR3 protein comes from TCRdb applying MiXCR to the multiplex PCR reads. In the table there are hundreds of thousands of distinct CDR3 sequences, 40% to 55% of which are singletons. Regarding this clonotype: Its antigen is currently unknown.

Study-wide findings and caveats: Most expanded thyroid clonotypes above 0.001 recurred in blood.

The CDR3 sequence is 15 residues long. Germline lookup yields CDR1 LNHDA and CDR2 SQIVND (reference sequence). After removal of 10 bases from V and 0 bases from J, the junction contained 4 bases not matched to a gene. The sequenced material came from peripheral blood or thyroid tissue (not recorded which). The V call is TRBV19, the J call TRBJ2-6; 9 bases map to TRBD1. The clonotype originates from a woman aged 18-29 years with Graves' hyperthyroidism. The CDR3 nucleotides read TGTGCCACCGGGACAGGGACCTCTGGGGCCAACGTCCTGACTTTC. This gives the protein CATGTGTSGANVLTF. Using reference TRBV19 and TRBJ2-6 for the parts outside the CDR3, the full variable domain is DGGITQSPKYLFRKEGQNVTLSCEQNLNHDAMYWYRQDPGQGLRLIYYSQIVNDFQKGDIAEGYSVSREKKESFPLTVTSAQKNPTAFYLCATGTGTSGANVLTFGAGSRLTVL.